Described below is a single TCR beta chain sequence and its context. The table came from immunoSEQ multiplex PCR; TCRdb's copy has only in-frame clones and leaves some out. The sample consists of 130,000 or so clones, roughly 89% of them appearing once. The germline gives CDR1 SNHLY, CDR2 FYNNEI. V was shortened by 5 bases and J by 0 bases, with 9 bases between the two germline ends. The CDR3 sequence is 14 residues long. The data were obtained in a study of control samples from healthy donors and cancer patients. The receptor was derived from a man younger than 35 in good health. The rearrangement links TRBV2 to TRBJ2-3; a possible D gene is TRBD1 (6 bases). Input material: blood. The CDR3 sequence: CASSRTASTDTQYF. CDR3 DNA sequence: TGTGCCAGCAGTAGGACAGCTAGCACAGATACGCAGTATTTT.